Shown below are 26 T cell receptor beta chains from a single sample sequenced in a study of control samples from healthy donors and cancer patients. TCRdb keeps only in-frame clones here, not all; method: immunoSEQ multiplex PCR. The sample consists of 150,000 or so clones, about 94% of them appearing once. What was sequenced was blood. All receptors derive from an older woman in good health.

In its sample, this clone was seen a few times. The rearrangement links TRBV5-4 to TRBJ2-7; 8 nucleotides match TRBD1. The CDR3 sequence is 15 residues long. Looked up from germline, CDR1 is SGHNT and CDR2 is YYREEE (reference sequence). V lost 0 bases, J lost 3 bases, and 5 bases stayed unmatched. CDR3 nucleotide sequence: TGTGCCAGCAGCTTGGGGACAGGGAGAGTCTACGAGCAGTACTTC. Translated: CASSLGTGRVYEQYF.

This chain links TRBV9 with TRBJ2-1, with D unresolved. V lost 4 bases, J lost 5 bases, and 4 bases lay in between. The CDR3 length is 11 residues. CDR1 is SGDLS and CDR2 is YYNGEE in the germline V gene. The CDR3 is CASSPHNEQFF. CDR3 sequence (DNA): TGTGCCAGCAGCCCACACAATGAGCAGTTCTTC.

The chain employs TRBV9 and TRBJ2-1; a weak D match, TRBD1 (6 bases). The CDR3 covers 15 residues. Trimming removed 4 bases at V and 4 bases at J, with 15 bases between. Germline V gene sequence: CDR1 SGDLS, CDR2 YYNGEE. The CDR3 loop is CASSPTAGEYNEQFF. As DNA, the CDR3 is TGTGCCAGCAGCCCTACTGCAGGGGAGTACAATGAGCAGTTCTTC.

This clone showed up just once. The chain carries TRBV7-9 and TRBJ1-6, with D possibly matching TRBD1 (5 bases). This CDR3 is built from 13 residues. CDR1 and CDR2 from the germline V gene are SEHNR and FQNEAQ (reference sequence). V lost 4 bases and J 14 bases, leaving 15 bases between the germline ends. CDR3 amino acids: CASSSGEGMALHF. For the CDR3, the DNA is TGTGCCAGCAGCTCGGGGGAGGGAATGGCCCTCCACTTT.

V is TRBV29-1 and J is TRBJ2-1; no clear D. Trimming took off 3 bases at V and 7 bases at J, with 10 bases between the two ends. The CDR3 spans 12 residues. Germline values: CDR1 SQVTM, CDR2 ANQGSEA. DNA of the CDR3: TGCAGCGTTGAGAGTTATGAGAATGAGCAGTTCTTC. This translates into CSVESYENEQFF.

The chain's CDR3 is CASTEGGQLLNYGYTF. As DNA, the CDR3 is TGTGCCAGCACCGAAGGAGGGCAGCTACTCAACTATGGCTACACCTTC. V usage is TRBV2 and J usage is TRBJ1-2; D is ambiguous. The V end lost 7 bases, the J end lost 2 bases, and 20 bases lay between the germline ends. CDR3 size: 16 residues. Germline values: CDR1 SNHLY, CDR2 FYNNEI. The entire variable domain, with the rest obtained from reference TRBV2 and TRBJ1-2, is as follows: EPEVTQTPSHQVTQMGQEVILRCVPISNHLYFYWYRQILGQKVEFLVSFYNNEISEKSEIFDDQFSVERPDGSNFTLKIRSTKLEDSAMYFCASTEGGQLLNYGYTFGSGTRLTVV.

This chain links TRBV5-8 with TRBJ2-3; D perhaps matches TRBD2 (6 bases). The CDR3 contains 14 residues. Trimming removed 7 bases at V and 2 bases at J, with 14 bases between. The germline gives CDR1 SGHTS, CDR2 YDEGEE. The CDR3 nucleotides are TGTGCCAGCGGAGGGCCCAACCCCACAGATACGCAGTATTTT. Protein: CASGGPNPTDTQYF. The whole variable domain, filled in from reference TRBV5-8 and TRBJ2-3, reads EAGVTQSPTHLIKTRGQQATLRCSPISGHTSVYWYQQALGLGLQFLLWYDEGEERNRGNFPPRFSGRQFPNYSSELNVNALELEDSALYLCASGGPNPTDTQYFGPGTRLTVL.

The chain is built from TRBV5-1 and TRBJ2-2; TRBD1 matches at 7 bases. V trimming: 4 bases; J trimming: 0 bases; junction bases outside the gene matches: 9. CDR3 size: 17 residues. Germline V gives CDR1 SGHRS, CDR2 YFSETQ. The CDR3 sequence is CASSVLTGWANTGELFF. The CDR3 bases are TGCGCCAGCAGCGTACTGACAGGGTGGGCGAACACCGGGGAGCTGTTTTTT. Looking up the rest from reference TRBV5-1 and TRBJ2-2 gives the full variable domain: KAGVTQTPRYLIKTRGQQVTLSCSPISGHRSVSWYQQTPGQGLQFLFEYFSETQRNKGNFPGRFSGRQFSNSRSEMNVSTLELGDSALYLCASSVLTGWANTGELFFGEGSRLTVL.

The chain joins TRBV3-1 (or the pseudogene TRBV3-2) to TRBJ1-1; D gene uncertain. CDR3 length: 12 residues. CDR1 and CDR2 from the germline V gene are LGHDT and YNNKEL (reference sequence). V lost 4 bases and J 6 bases, leaving 9 bases between the germline ends. The CDR3 reads CASSLPFSEAFF. DNA for the CDR3: TGTGCCAGCAGCCTACCTTTTTCTGAAGCTTTCTTT.

The chain joins TRBV5-5 to TRBJ1-1; D is possibly TRBD1 (6 bases). The CDR3 consists of 14 residues. The V gene's germline CDR1 is SGHKS and CDR2 YYEKEE (reference sequence). V was trimmed by 4 bases and J by 1 base, leaving 11 bases between them. CDR3: CASSIRDKNTEAFF. The CDR3 nucleotides read TGTGCCAGCAGCATCCGGGACAAGAACACTGAAGCTTTCTTT.

The rearrangement links TRBV29-1 to TRBJ1-2, with D possibly being TRBD1 (5 bases). CDR3 size: 12 residues. Germline assignment: CDR1 SQVTM and CDR2 ANQGSEA. V dropped 7 bases and J dropped 0 bases, with 9 bases sitting between them. The CDR3 DNA reads as TGCAGCGCCGGGGCTGCTAACTATGGCTACACCTTC. Amino acid sequence: CSAGAANYGYTF.

The V call is TRBV5-5, the J call TRBJ2-7; D remains unclear. Germline V lookup: CDR1 SGHKS, CDR2 YYEKEE (reference sequence). The CDR3 extends over 13 amino acids. Trimming left V 4 bases short and J 0 bases short, with 8 bases between. CDR3 bases: TGTGCCAGCAGCGTTAAATCCTCCTACGAGCAGTACTTC. Translated, it gives CASSVKSSYEQYF. The full variable domain, rest sourced from reference TRBV5-5 and TRBJ2-7, is DAGVTQSPTHLIKTRGQQVTLRCSPISGHKSVSWYQQVLGQGPQFIFQYYEKEERGRGNFPDRFSARQFPNYSSELNVNALLLGDSALYLCASSVKSSYEQYFGPGTRLTVT.

The gene calls are TRBV4-3 and TRBJ2-3; TRBD1 might be the D (5 bases). Germline CDR1 and CDR2: LGHNA and YSLEER. This CDR3 spans 13 amino acids. Trimming took off 6 bases at V and 6 bases at J, with 13 bases between the two ends. The CDR3 sequence: CASRGRVADTQYF. The CDR3 coding sequence is TGCGCCAGCAGAGGCAGGGTGGCGGATACGCAGTATTTT.

V usage is TRBV12-5 and J usage is TRBJ2-1; 7 positions agree with TRBD2. Germline lookup yields CDR1 LGHNT and CDR2 FRNRAP. V shed 5 bases, J shed 9 bases, and the junction held 16 bases outside the gene matches. CDR3 length: 16 residues. Here the CDR3 DNA reads TGTGCTAGTGGTCCCTCCCGGACTAGGGGAGGAGGTGAGCAGTTCTTC. Its translation: CASGPSRTRGGGEQFF.

The gene calls are TRBV2 and TRBJ1-5, with D possibly being TRBD1 (5 bases). Trimming took 4 bases from V and 2 from J, leaving 6 bases between them. This CDR3 contains 13 residues. Per the germline V gene, CDR1 is SNHLY and CDR2 is FYNNEI. In DNA, the CDR3 is TGTGCCAGCAGTGGGGGGGGCAATCAGCCCCAGCATTTT. Translation gives CASSGGGNQPQHF.

This chain uses TRBV29-1 with TRBJ1-1; unclear D gene. In germline, CDR1 is SQVTM, CDR2 ANQGSEA. CDR3 length: 12 amino acids. Trimming cost V 6 bases and J 4 bases, with 12 bases left between them. The CDR3 sequence: CSVAPGGTEAFF. The CDR3, as DNA: TGCAGCGTGGCACCCGGCGGCACTGAAGCTTTCTTT.

The rearrangement joins TRBV4-1 to TRBJ2-3, with TRBD1 as a possible D gene (6 bases). Germline values: CDR1 MGHRA, CDR2 YSYEKL. The V and J ends lost 2 bases and 4 bases respectively, with 19 bases between them. The CDR3 spans 17 residues. The chain's CDR3 is CASSQRIGQGTADTQYF. The CDR3 DNA follows: TGCGCCAGCAGCCAAAGGATCGGGCAGGGGACGGCAGATACGCAGTATTTT.

The chain has TRBV11-2 and TRBJ2-7; D is unclear. The CDR3 consists of 14 residues. V lost 9 bases to trimming and J lost 4 bases, with 19 bases between them. In germline, CDR1 is SGHAT, CDR2 FQNNGV. The CDR3, as DNA: TGTGCCAGGCCAAGCCGTCCGCAGATGTACGAGCAGTACTTC. It is translated as CARPSRPQMYEQYF.

Details on this clone: Germline and junction disagree at one end, which may indicate a read error. The CDR3 DNA reads as TGTGCCAGCAGCGGCCGACCCAGGGAATACTACGAGCAGCACTTC. Translation gives CASSGRPREYYEQHF. V usage is TRBV19 and J usage is TRBJ2-7; D may be TRBD1 or TRBD2 (5 bases each). The germline V gene has CDR1 LNHDA and CDR2 SQIVND (reference sequence). CDR3 length: 15 amino acids.

The count of this clone is one. The chain uses TRBV4-1 and TRBJ2-7; D is possibly TRBD1 (6 bases). V was trimmed by 1 base and J by 0 bases, leaving 16 bases between them. The CDR3 is made up of 17 amino acids. Germline V gene data show CDR1 as MGHRA and CDR2 as YSYEKL. CDR3 amino acids: CASSQATGTLSSYEQYF. Here the CDR3 DNA reads TGCGCCAGCAGCCAAGCAACTGGGACACTTAGCTCCTACGAGCAGTACTTC.

The chain joins TRBV6-5 to TRBJ2-7, with 8 nucleotides matching TRBD2. This CDR3 comprises 15 residues. Germline lookup yields CDR1 MNHEY and CDR2 SVGAGI. The V and J ends lost 0 bases and 0 bases, in that order; junction bases with no gene match: 1. In nucleotides, the CDR3 is TGTGCCAGCAGTTACTCTAGCGGGGCCTCCTACGAGCAGTACTTC. It encodes CASSYSSGASYEQYF.

Points on this clone: At one boundary the junction diverges from the germline segment, which might be a read error. This rearrangement joins TRBV2 to TRBJ1-5; tentatively, D is TRBD1 (6 bases). Germline values: CDR1 SNHLY, CDR2 FYNNEI. CDR3 length: 17 residues. CDR3 region: CASATGTALDSNRPQHF. Here the CDR3 DNA reads TGTGCCAGCGCTACAGGGACCGCTCTTGATAGCAATCGGCCCCAGCATTTT. Combining the CDR3 with reference TRBV2 and TRBJ1-5 gives the whole variable domain EPEVTQTPSHQVTQMGQEVILRCVPISNHLYFYWYRQILGQKVEFLVSFYNNEISEKSEIFDDQFSVERPDGSNFTLKIRSTKLEDSAMYFCASATGTALDSNRPQHFGDGTRLSIL.

This clone occurred a few times. CDR3 in amino acids: CASRRDNGGTGELFF. CDR3 DNA: TGTGCCAGCAGACGCGACAATGGAGGCACCGGGGAGCTGTTTTTT. The chain is built from TRBV7-9 and TRBJ2-2; TRBD2 is a possible D gene (5 bases). V was pared by 6 bases and J by 4 bases, with 15 bases between. Germline values: CDR1 SEHNR, CDR2 FQNEAQ (reference sequence). CDR3 length equals 15 residues. The variable domain in full, with the rest retrieved from reference TRBV7-9 and TRBJ2-2, is DTGVSQNPRHKITKRGQNVTFRCDPISEHNRLYWYRQTLGQGPEFLTYFQNEAQLEKSRLLSDRFSAERPKGSFSTLEIQRTEQGDSAMYLCASRRDNGGTGELFFGEGSRLTVL.

This chain links TRBV6-5 with TRBJ2-5, with a weak D call TRBD2 (6 bases). V was clipped by 2 bases and J by 5 bases, with 9 bases between them. Germline V CDR1 and CDR2: MNHEY, SVGAGI. CDR3 size: 13 residues. CDR3 loop: CASSYTSRETQYF. In DNA form, the CDR3 reads TGTGCCAGCAGTTACACTAGCAGGGAGACCCAGTACTTC.

This chain joins TRBV30 and TRBJ2-7; 8 bases align to TRBD1. Trimming cost V 2 bases and J 0 bases; bases outside gene matches: 9. From germline, CDR1 is GTSNPN and CDR2 SVGIG (reference sequence). The CDR3 has 16 residues. The CDR3 DNA reads as TGTGCCTGGAGTAAGGGCCAGGGGGCAGTCTCCTACGAGCAGTACTTC. It translates to CAWSKGQGAVSYEQYF.

A word on this clone: The junction departs from germline at one end; a sequencing error may be responsible. This rearrangement joins TRBV7-7 to TRBJ1-4; D remains unclear. Germline V CDR1 and CDR2: SSHAT, FNYEAQ (reference sequence). The CDR3 length is 14 residues. CDR3: CASSLSYPNEKLFF. The CDR3 DNA is TGTGCTAGCAGCTTGAGTTACCCTAATGAAAAACTGTTTTTT.